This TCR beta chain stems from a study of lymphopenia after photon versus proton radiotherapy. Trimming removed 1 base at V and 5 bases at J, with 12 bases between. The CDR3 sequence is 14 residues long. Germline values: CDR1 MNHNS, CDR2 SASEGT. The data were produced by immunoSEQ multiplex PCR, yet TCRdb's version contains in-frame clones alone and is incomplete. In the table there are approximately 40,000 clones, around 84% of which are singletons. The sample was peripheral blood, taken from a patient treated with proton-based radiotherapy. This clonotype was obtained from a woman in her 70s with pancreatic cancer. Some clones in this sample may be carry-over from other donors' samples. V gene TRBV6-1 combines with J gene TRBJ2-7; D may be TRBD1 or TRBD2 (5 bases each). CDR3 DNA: TGTGCCAGCAGTGAAGTCGGGGCAAGAGACGAGCAGTACTTC. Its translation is CASSEVGARDEQYF.